This paragraph covers one T cell receptor (beta chain) sequence. Its antigen remains unknown. V was pared by 1 base and J by 5 bases, with 8 bases between. This CDR3 contains 13 residues. Germline V CDR1 and CDR2: MNHEY, SMNVEV (reference sequence). Every patient was untreated before thyroid surgery. TCRdb re-called the PCR reads through MiXCR. The table lists some 15,000 clones, around 4% of them singletons. These data originate in a study of metastatic and nonmetastatic thyroid tumors. Overall study findings and caveats: Reports indicated that malignant thyroid tumors showed significantly higher TCR beta diversity than benign nodules did, in blood and tumor.

V and J are TRBV27 and TRBJ1-1; D unclear. Sequenced material: tumor tissue. The TCR comes from a female donor with papillary thyroid cancer or a benign thyroid nodule (not recorded which). Some clones in this sample may be carry-over from other donors' samples. In DNA, the CDR3 is TGTGCCAGCAGTTTATATCTGGGGACTGAAGCTTTCTTT. Encoded protein: CASSLYLGTEAFF.